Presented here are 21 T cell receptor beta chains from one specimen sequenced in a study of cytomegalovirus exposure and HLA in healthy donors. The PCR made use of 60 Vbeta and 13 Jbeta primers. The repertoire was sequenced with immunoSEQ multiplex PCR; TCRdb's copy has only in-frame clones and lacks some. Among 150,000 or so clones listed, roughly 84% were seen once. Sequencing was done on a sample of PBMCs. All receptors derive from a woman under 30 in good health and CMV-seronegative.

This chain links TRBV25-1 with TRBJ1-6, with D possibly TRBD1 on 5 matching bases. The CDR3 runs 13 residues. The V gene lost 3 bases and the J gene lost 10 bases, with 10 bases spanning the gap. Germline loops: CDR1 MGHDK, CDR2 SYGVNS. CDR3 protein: CASSDREDSPLHF. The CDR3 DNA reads TGTGCCAGCAGTGACAGGGAAGACTCACCCCTCCACTTT.

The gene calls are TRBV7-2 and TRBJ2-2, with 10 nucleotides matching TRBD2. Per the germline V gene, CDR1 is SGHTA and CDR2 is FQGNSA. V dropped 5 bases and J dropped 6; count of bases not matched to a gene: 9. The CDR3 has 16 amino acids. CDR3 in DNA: TGTGCCAGCAGCCCAGCCGCTAGCGGGAGTCCCGGGGAGCTGTTTTTT. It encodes CASSPAASGSPGELFF.

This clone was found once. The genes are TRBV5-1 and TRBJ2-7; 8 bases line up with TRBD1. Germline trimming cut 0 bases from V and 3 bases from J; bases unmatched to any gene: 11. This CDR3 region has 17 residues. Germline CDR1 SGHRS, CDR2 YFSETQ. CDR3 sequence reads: CASSLGGQGNGIYEQYF. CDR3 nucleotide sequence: TGCGCCAGCAGCTTGGGAGGACAGGGCAACGGGATCTACGAGCAGTACTTC.

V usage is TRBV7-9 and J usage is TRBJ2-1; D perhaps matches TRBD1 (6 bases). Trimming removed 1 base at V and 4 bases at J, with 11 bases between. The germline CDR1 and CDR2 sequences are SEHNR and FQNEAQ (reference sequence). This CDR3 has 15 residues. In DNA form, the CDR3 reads TGTGCCAGCAGCTTAGGGGGGCGGCGATACAATGAGCAGTTCTTC. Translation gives CASSLGGRRYNEQFF.

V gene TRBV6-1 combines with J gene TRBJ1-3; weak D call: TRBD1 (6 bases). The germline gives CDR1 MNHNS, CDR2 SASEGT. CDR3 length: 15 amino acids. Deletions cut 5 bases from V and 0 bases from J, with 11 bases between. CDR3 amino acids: CASSRDTSSGNTIYF. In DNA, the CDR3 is TGTGCCAGCAGTCGGGACACTAGCTCTGGAAACACCATATATTTT.

The CDR3 bases are TGTGCCATCAGTGAGTCAGGGACAGGGGGTCGAAGATCACCCCTCCACTTT. This translates into CAISESGTGGRRSPLHF. The chain joins TRBV10-3 to TRBJ1-6, with 11 bases that match TRBD1. Germline lookup yields CDR1 ENHRY and CDR2 SYGVKD. J lost 10 bases, V lost 0 bases, and 8 bases had no gene match. The CDR3 has 17 residues.

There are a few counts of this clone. DNA for the CDR3: TGCGCCAGCAGCCAAGTGGCAGATTCTAACTATGGCTACACCTTC. Translation: CASSQVADSNYGYTF. The V gene is TRBV4-3, the J gene TRBJ1-2; D gene ambiguous. CDR1 is LGHNA and CDR2 is YSLEER in the germline V gene. This CDR3 has 15 amino acids. V lost 1 base, J lost 0 bases, and 9 bases lay in between.

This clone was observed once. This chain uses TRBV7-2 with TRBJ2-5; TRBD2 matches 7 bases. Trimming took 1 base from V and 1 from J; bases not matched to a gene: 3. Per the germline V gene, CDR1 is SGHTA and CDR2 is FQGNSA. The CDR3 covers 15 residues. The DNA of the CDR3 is TGTGCCAGCAGCTTAGGCGGGGGATCCCAAGAGACCCAGTACTTC. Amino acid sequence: CASSLGGGSQETQYF. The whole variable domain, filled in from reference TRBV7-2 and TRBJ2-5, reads GAGVSQSPSNKVTEKGKDVELRCDPISGHTALYWYRQSLGQGLEFLIYFQGNSAPDKSGLPSDRFSAERTGGSVSTLTIQRTQQEDSAVYLCASSLGGGSQETQYFGPGTRLLVL.

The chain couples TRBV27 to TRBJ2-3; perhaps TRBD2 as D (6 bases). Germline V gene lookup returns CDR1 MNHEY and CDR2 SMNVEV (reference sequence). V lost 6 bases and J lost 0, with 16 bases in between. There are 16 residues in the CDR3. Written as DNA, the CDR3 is TGTGCCAGCAGCCGCTCGACTAGGCCTAGCACAGATACGCAGTATTTT. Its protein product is CASSRSTRPSTDTQYF.

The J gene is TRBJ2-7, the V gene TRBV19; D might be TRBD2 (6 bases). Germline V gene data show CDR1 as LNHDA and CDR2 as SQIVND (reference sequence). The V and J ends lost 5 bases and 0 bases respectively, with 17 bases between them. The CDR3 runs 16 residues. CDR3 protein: CASSPGEDGSSYEQYF. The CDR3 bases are TGTGCCAGTAGTCCCGGGGAGGACGGAAGCTCCTACGAGCAGTACTTC.

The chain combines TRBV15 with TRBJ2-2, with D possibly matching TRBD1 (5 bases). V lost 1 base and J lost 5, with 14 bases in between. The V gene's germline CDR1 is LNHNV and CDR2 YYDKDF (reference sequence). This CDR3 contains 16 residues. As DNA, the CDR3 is TGTGCCACCAGCAGAGGATCCACCCAGGGTACCGGGGAGCTGTTTTTT. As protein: CATSRGSTQGTGELFF.

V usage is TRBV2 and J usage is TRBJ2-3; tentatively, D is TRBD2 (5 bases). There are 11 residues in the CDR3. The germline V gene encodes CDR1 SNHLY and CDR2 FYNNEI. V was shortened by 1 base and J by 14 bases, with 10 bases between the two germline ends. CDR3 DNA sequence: TGTGCCAGCAGTGAAGTTGAGCGGCCGTATTTT. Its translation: CASSEVERPYF.

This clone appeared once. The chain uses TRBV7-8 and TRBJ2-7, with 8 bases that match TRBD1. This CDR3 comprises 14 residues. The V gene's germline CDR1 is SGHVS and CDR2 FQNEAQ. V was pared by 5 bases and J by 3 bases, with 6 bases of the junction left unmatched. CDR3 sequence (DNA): TGTGCCAGCAGCCTCGAGACAGGGGACTACGAGCAGTACTTC. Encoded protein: CASSLETGDYEQYF.

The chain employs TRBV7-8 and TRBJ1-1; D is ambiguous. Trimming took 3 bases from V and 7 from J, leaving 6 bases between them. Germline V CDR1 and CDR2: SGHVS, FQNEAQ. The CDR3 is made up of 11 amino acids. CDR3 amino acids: CASSFRGEAFF. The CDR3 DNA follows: TGTGCCAGCAGCTTCCGCGGTGAAGCTTTCTTT.

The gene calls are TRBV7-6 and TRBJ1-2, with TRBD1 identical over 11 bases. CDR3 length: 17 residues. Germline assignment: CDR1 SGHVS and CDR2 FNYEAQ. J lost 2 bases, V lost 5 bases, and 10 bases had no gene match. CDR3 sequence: CASSPWTGGRGNYGYTF. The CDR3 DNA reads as TGTGCCAGCAGCCCATGGACAGGGGGCCGGGGAAACTATGGCTACACCTTC.

CDR3 in DNA: TGTGCCTGGAGACCAACGCCCCCTTACAGGGGAAGGGAGACCCAGTACTTC. Its translation is CAWRPTPPYRGRETQYF. The J gene is TRBJ2-5, the V gene TRBV30; 7 bases align to TRBD1. This CDR3 has 17 residues. With 3 bases clipped from V and 5 bases from J, the junction kept 18 bases outside the gene matches. Germline lookup yields CDR1 GTSNPN and CDR2 SVGIG (reference sequence).

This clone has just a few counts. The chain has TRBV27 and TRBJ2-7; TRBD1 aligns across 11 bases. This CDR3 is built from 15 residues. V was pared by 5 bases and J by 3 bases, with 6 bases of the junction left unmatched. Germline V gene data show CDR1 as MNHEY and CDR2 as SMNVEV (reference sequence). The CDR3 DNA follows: TGTGCCAGCAGTCTACCGGGACAGGGGGTCTACGAGCAGTACTTC. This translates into CASSLPGQGVYEQYF.

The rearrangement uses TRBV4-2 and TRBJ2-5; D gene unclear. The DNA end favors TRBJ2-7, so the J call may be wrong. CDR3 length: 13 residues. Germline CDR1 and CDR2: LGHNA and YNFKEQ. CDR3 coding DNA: TGTGCCAGCAGCCAATATCAGAGGCACGAGCAGTACTTC. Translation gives CASSQYQRHEQYF.

CDR3 protein: CASSPSPGQGNTIYF. Here the CDR3 DNA reads TGTGCCAGCTCACCGTCACCGGGACAGGGAAACACCATATATTTT. V usage is TRBV18 and J usage is TRBJ1-3; 7 bases line up with TRBD1. Trimming at V came to 3 bases and at J to 4 bases, leaving 6 bases not matched to a gene. Germline V gene data show CDR1 as KGHSH and CDR2 as LQKENI. This CDR3 spans 15 amino acids.

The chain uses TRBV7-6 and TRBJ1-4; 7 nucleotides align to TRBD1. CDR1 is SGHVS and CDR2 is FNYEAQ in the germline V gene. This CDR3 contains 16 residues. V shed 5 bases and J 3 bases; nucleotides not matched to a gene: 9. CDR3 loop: CASSHRYRGSNEKLFF. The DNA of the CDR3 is TGTGCCAGCAGCCACAGATACAGGGGCTCTAATGAAAAACTGTTTTTT.

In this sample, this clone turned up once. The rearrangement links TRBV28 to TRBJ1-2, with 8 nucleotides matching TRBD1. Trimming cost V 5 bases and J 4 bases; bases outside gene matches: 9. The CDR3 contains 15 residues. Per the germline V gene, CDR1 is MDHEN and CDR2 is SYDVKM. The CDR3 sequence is CASSPPSDRVYGYTF. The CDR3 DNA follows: TGTGCCAGCAGTCCCCCATCGGACAGGGTCTATGGCTACACCTTC.